The next 5 T cell receptor beta chains were all read from a single sample in a study of CXCR3-negative and CXCR3-positive naive CD8 T cells. UMI-labeled 5' RACE yielded the TRB cDNA libraries. Reanalyzing the 5' RACE reads, TCRdb keeps one entry per CDR3 protein, without DNA. The sample totals roughly 89,000 distinct CDR3 sequences. Sequencing input: naive CXCR3- CD8+ T cells from blood. Subset defined: CD45RO-CCR7+CD27+CD95- naive CD8+ T cells lacking CXCR3 (TNR3-). These receptors were obtained from a human donor in good health. Some clones in this sample may be carry-over from other donors' samples.

The chain has TRBV7-7 and TRBJ2-1; with no DNA, the TCRdb D assignment of TRBD2 cannot be verified. This CDR3 is built from 15 residues. The germline gives CDR1 SSHAT, CDR2 FNYEAQ (reference sequence). CDR3 sequence: CASSSVAASYNEQFF. Variable domain in full (rest from reference TRBV7-7 and TRBJ2-1): GAGVSQSPRYKVTKRGQDVTLRCDPISSHATLYWYQQALGQGPEFLTYFNYEAQPDKSGLPSDRFSAERPEGSISTLTIQRTEQRDSAMYRCASSSVAASYNEQFFGPGTRLTVL.

This chain joins TRBV6-5 and TRBJ1-2; the D call from TCRdb, TRBD1, cannot be confirmed without DNA. The CDR3 is 15 residues long. Germline V gene lookup returns CDR1 MNHEY and CDR2 SVGAGI. CDR3 residues: CASSYSSTVKDGYTF.

The CDR3 loop is CSVEKGGVQGEQETQYF. The chain employs TRBV29-1 and TRBJ2-5; TCRdb gives TRBD1 as the D gene, but with no DNA this cannot be confirmed. CDR3 length: 17 amino acids. The germline V gene encodes CDR1 SQVTM and CDR2 ANQGSEA. Complete variable domain (other parts from reference TRBV29-1 and TRBJ2-5): SAVISQKPSRDICQRGTSLTIQCQVDSQVTMMFWYRQQPGQSLTLIATANQGSEATYESGFVIDKFPISRPNLTFSTLTVSNMSPEDSSIYLCSVEKGGVQGEQETQYFGPGTRLLVL.

This chain links TRBV7-9 with TRBJ2-5; there is no DNA to check the TCRdb D call of TRBD2. Germline-derived CDR1 and CDR2 are SEHNR and FQNEAQ (reference sequence). The CDR3 consists of 14 residues. The CDR3 spells CASAAGHTQETQYF.

The chain combines TRBV6-5 with TRBJ1-1. The germline gives CDR1 MNHEY, CDR2 SVGAGI. The CDR3 loop spans 15 amino acids. CDR3 region: CASSYSIGQLTEAFF.